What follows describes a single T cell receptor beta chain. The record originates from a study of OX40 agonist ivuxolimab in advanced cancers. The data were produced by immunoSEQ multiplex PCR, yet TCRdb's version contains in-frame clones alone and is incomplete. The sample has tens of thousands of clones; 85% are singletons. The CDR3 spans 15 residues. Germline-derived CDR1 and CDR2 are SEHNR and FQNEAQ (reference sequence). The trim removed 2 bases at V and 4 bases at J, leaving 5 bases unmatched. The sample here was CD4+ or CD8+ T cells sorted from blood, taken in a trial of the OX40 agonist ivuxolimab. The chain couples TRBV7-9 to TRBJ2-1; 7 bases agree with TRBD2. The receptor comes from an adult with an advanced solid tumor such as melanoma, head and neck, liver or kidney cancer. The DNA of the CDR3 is TGTGCCAGCAGCTTAAGGCCTAGCGGATACAATGAGCAGTTCTTC. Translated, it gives CASSLRPSGYNEQFF.